This TCR beta chain was obtained from a study of T cell responses to AZD1222 COVID-19 vaccine. To note about this clone: Its antigen remains unidentified.

The assay was immunoSEQ multiplex PCR, and TCRdb's table has in-frame clones only and misses some. This sample yields tens of thousands of clones, of which roughly 82% are seen a single time; 5.4% belongs to the top ten. Germline loops: CDR1 SGHNT, CDR2 YYREEE (reference sequence). With 1 base removed from V and 8 bases from J, the gap between germline ends came to 10 bases. The CDR3 consists of 13 residues. General study points: Among vaccine-associated CD4 TCRs, coverage spanned spike, with dominance at 160-218 and 743-854.

The TCR originated in an adult in good health. The rearrangement uses TRBV5-4 and TRBJ1-5; perhaps TRBD1 as D (5 bases). Sequenced here: peripheral blood, sampled on day 0 of AZD1222 vaccination. As DNA, the CDR3 is TGTGCCAGCAGCTTGAGTGGAGGGGAGCCCCAGCATTTT. Amino acid sequence: CASSLSGGEPQHF. The variable domain in full, with the rest retrieved from reference TRBV5-4 and TRBJ1-5, is ETGVTQSPTHLIKTRGQQVTLRCSSQSGHNTVSWYQQALGQGPQFIFQYYREEENGRGNFPPRFSGLQFPNYSSELNVNALELDDSALYLCASSLSGGEPQHFGDGTRLSIL.